Listed below are T cell receptor beta chains from one sample, sequenced in a study of blood T cell repertoires in COVID-19. Generated by immunoSEQ multiplex PCR, the TCRdb table keeps only in-frame clones and is missing some. In the table there are 250,000 to 350,000 clones, around 82% of which are singletons. The sequencing sample was made of peripheral blood. The receptors here all came from a person aged 65-85 years with COVID-19, enrolled during active disease. Each CDR3 is given with its conserved first and last residue. A D gene is named only where the DNA matches it firmly. Clone size is stated in some rows and not others, as once, few, many or a class when expanded.

V,D,J,size,DNA,CDR3
TRBV28,NA,TRBJ2-2,few,TGTGCCAGCAGACAGAACACCGGGGAGCTGTTTTTT,CASRQNTGELFF
TRBV12-5,NA,TRBJ1-1,NA,TGTGCTAGTGGTCCTGACAGGAGGATAGCTTTCTTT,CASGPDRRIAFF
TRBV4-3,TRBD1,TRBJ2-1,NA,TGCGCCAGCAGCCAAAGAAGCTTCCGGGACAGGGGTACAGAGCAGTTCTTC,CASSQRSFRDRGTEQFF
TRBV6-2/TRBV6-3,NA,TRBJ1-5,NA,TGTGCCAGCAGTTACTCGTCGCAGCCCCAGCATTTT,CASSYSSQPQHF
TRBV7-9,NA,TRBJ1-4,NA,TGTGCCAGCAGCTTGACCATGGGCAATGAAAAACTGTTTTTT,CASSLTMGNEKLFF
TRBV6-5,NA,TRBJ1-6,NA,TGTGCCAGCAGTTACTCGAGGCTGTTTAATTCACCCCTCCACTTT,CASSYSRLFNSPLHF
TRBV7-2,TRBD1,TRBJ2-1,NA,TGTGCCAGCAGCTTAGGTGGGACAGGGGGCAATGAGCAGTTCTTC,CASSLGGTGGNEQFF
TRBV5-1,NA,TRBJ1-1,NA,TGCGCCAGCAGCTTGGTGGGTTCGGAGGAAGCTTTCTTT,CASSLVGSEEAFF
TRBV19,NA,TRBJ1-6,once,TGTGCCAGTAGTATTGGGATCGGGGTCGGCGTAAGCTCCTATAATTCACCCCTCCACTTT,CASSIGIGVGVSSYNSPLHF
TRBV2,NA,TRBJ2-5,NA,TGTGCCAGCAGTGTTTTGCCCTTGAGGAGAGAGACCCAGTACTTC,CASSVLPLRRETQYF
TRBV2,TRBD1,TRBJ2-7,NA,TGTGCCAGCAGTGAAGACAGGGGGCGCGACGAGCAGTACTTC,CASSEDRGRDEQYF
TRBV27,TRBD2,TRBJ2-1,NA,TGTGCCAGCAGTCCCAGACTTACGGGGGGGACCAATGAGCAGTTCTTC,CASSPRLTGGTNEQFF
TRBV3-1/TRBV3-2,TRBD1,TRBJ2-7,NA,TGTGCCAGCAGCCGATTGACAGGGGGAACCTACGAGCAGTACTTC,CASSRLTGGTYEQYF
TRBV28,TRBD2,TRBJ2-1,NA,TGTGCCAGCAGTTTAGGGGGGGAGGTTAGAAATGAGCAGTTCTTC,CASSLGGEVRNEQFF
TRBV6-1,TRBD2,TRBJ2-7,NA,TGTGCCAGCAGGGACCGGCGGGGGGAGTACGAGCAGTACTTC,CASRDRRGEYEQYF
TRBV28,NA,TRBJ2-7,NA,TGTGCCAGCTGCGGGGGCGCGTCCTACGAGCAGTACTTC,CASCGGASYEQYF
TRBV11-3,NA,TRBJ2-5,NA,TGTGCCAGCAGTCCAGCGGATCGACAAGAGACCCAGTACTTC,CASSPADRQETQYF
TRBV5-4,TRBD2,TRBJ2-1,NA,TGTGCCGTACAAAGGCTAGCGGGAACGAATGAGCAGTTCTTC,CAVQRLAGTNEQFF
TRBV5-1,NA,TRBJ1-3,NA,TGCGCCAGCAGCGAGCAGGCAAGCTCTGGAAACACCATATATTTT,CASSEQASSGNTIYF
TRBV28,NA,TRBJ1-4,once,TGTGCCAGCACCCAGACCCGGGGGGGGGAAAAACTGTTTTTT,CASTQTRGGEKLFF
TRBV5-1,NA,TRBJ2-3,NA,TGCGCCAGCAGCTTGGTCAGCGAAGATACGCAGTATTTT,CASSLVSEDTQYF
TRBV28,NA,TRBJ1-3,few,TGTGCCAGCAGTCCGACTTTCGACAGCGTCGTCCCCATATATTTT,CASSPTFDSVVPIYF
TRBV19,TRBD1,TRBJ1-5,NA,TGTGCCAGTAGTCCCGGGACAGGGAACTATCAGCCCCAGCATTTT,CASSPGTGNYQPQHF
TRBV5-1,NA,TRBJ2-7,NA,TGCGCCAGCCGAACAGGAGTTTTCGACTACGAGCAGTACTTC,CASRTGVFDYEQYF